The 21 T cell receptor beta chains given below trace back to one sample, sequenced in a study of beta chain features in type 1 diabetes. Every isolated RNA sample was fully reverse transcribed, so sequencing captured expressed TCRB transcripts. Assay: immunoSEQ multiplex PCR; the TCRdb copy retains only in-frame clones and omits some. The sample holds 300,000 to 350,000 clones; around 15% are singletons and the top ten take 6.7%. The source material was central memory CD4+ T cells from blood. Source of these receptors: a man aged 25 to 40 in good health.

The chain is built from TRBV6-5 and TRBJ1-2; D gene uncertain. Trimming left V 5 bases short and J 4 bases short, with 17 bases between. This CDR3 has 15 residues. CDR1 MNHEY and CDR2 SVGAGI come from the germline V gene. CDR3 amino acids: CASSPSGRFTYGYTF. For the CDR3, the DNA is TGTGCCAGCAGTCCGTCTGGGAGATTCACCTATGGCTACACCTTC.

This clone was observed a handful of times. The CDR3 loop is CASSPGGGTDTQYF. DNA for the CDR3: TGCGCCAGCAGCCCTGGTGGAGGCACAGATACGCAGTATTTT. This chain uses TRBV5-1 with TRBJ2-3; D is unresolved. The CDR3 covers 14 residues. Trimming removed 4 bases from V and 1 base from J, with 10 bases in between. Per germline, CDR1 SGHRS and CDR2 YFSETQ.

This rearrangement joins TRBV7-2 to TRBJ2-7; 7 positions agree with TRBD1. Losses at the gene ends were 7 bases for V and 3 bases for J; bases not matched to a gene: 12. This CDR3 spans 15 amino acids. Germline V gives CDR1 SGHTA, CDR2 FQGNSA. For the CDR3, the DNA is TGTGCCAGCACCCACCGGGACAGAAATAGCTACGAGCAGTACTTC. Translated: CASTHRDRNSYEQYF.

The J gene is TRBJ1-2, the V gene TRBV7-9; D is ambiguous. Trimming left V 5 bases short and J 4 bases short, with 17 bases between. This CDR3 comprises 15 residues. Per germline, CDR1 SEHNR and CDR2 FQNEAQ (reference sequence). The CDR3 nucleotides read TGTGCCAGCAGCCCCCGGGCGGTCGGACCCTATGGCTACACCTTC. This gives the protein CASSPRAVGPYGYTF.

This clone was observed many times. The rearrangement links TRBV27 to TRBJ1-1, with D perhaps TRBD1 (5 bases). The CDR3 is 14 amino acids. Per germline, CDR1 MNHEY and CDR2 SMNVEV (reference sequence). Trimming cost V 6 bases and J 5 bases, with 16 bases left between them. CDR3 residues: CASRPKAGGTEAFF. CDR3 bases: TGTGCCAGCAGACCAAAAGCGGGGGGTACTGAAGCTTTCTTT.

This clone was counted a few times. This chain joins TRBV5-5 and TRBJ2-4; 10 bases are shared with TRBD2. Trimming cost V 0 bases and J 7 bases; bases outside gene matches: 7. CDR1 is SGHKS, CDR2 YYEKEE, per germline (reference sequence). The length of the CDR3 is 16 residues. The CDR3 here is CASSLVASGGNNIQYF. The DNA for the CDR3 is TGTGCCAGCAGCTTGGTGGCTAGCGGGGGAAACAACATTCAGTACTTC.

There are a few counts of this clone. The genes are TRBV5-1 and TRBJ2-1; 12 bases match TRBD2. This CDR3 is built from 16 residues. Germline trimming cut 0 bases from V and 9 bases from J; bases unmatched to any gene: 7. CDR1 is SGHRS and CDR2 is YFSETQ in the germline V gene. CDR3 region: CASSLDPSGRAVEQFF. CDR3 coding DNA: TGCGCCAGCAGCTTGGATCCTAGCGGGAGGGCCGTTGAGCAGTTCTTC. Full variable domain (remainder filled in from reference TRBV5-1 and TRBJ2-1): KAGVTQTPRYLIKTRGQQVTLSCSPISGHRSVSWYQQTPGQGLQFLFEYFSETQRNKGNFPGRFSGRQFSNSRSEMNVSTLELGDSALYLCASSLDPSGRAVEQFFGPGTRLTVL.

The CDR3 is CASSLDPGLTGELFF. CDR3 nucleotides: TGCGCCAGCAGCTTGGATCCAGGTCTCACCGGGGAGCTGTTTTTT. The V call is TRBV5-1, the J call TRBJ2-2; D not resolved. Trimming removed 0 bases at V and 4 bases at J, with 10 bases between. The CDR3 runs 15 residues. CDR1 and CDR2 from the germline V gene are SGHRS and YFSETQ.

This clone occurred a few times. The chain employs TRBV29-1 and TRBJ2-4; possible D gene TRBD2, 5 bases. The ends were cut back, 3 bases at V and 9 bases at J, with 9 bases in the middle. The germline V gene encodes CDR1 SQVTM and CDR2 ANQGSEA. The CDR3 length is 11 residues. CDR3 DNA: TGCAGCGTTGAGCTAGGAGGCATTCAGTACTTC. It is translated as CSVELGGIQYF. Drawing the rest from reference TRBV29-1 and TRBJ2-4, the complete variable domain is SAVISQKPSRDICQRGTSLTIQCQVDSQVTMMFWYRQQPGQSLTLIATANQGSEATYESGFVIDKFPISRPNLTFSTLTVSNMSPEDSSIYLCSVELGGIQYFGAGTRLSVL.

The genes are TRBV7-8 and TRBJ1-5; D not resolved. This CDR3 region has 15 residues. Per the germline V gene, CDR1 is SGHVS and CDR2 is FQNEAQ. The germline V and J ends were trimmed by 1 base and 4 bases, with 11 bases remaining between them. The CDR3 DNA is TGTGCCAGCAGCTTAGGTTCATTCGGGAATCAGCCCCAGCATTTT. This translates into CASSLGSFGNQPQHF.

The chain links TRBV7-2 to TRBJ2-1, with TRBD2 identical over 7 bases. In germline, CDR1 is SGHTA, CDR2 FQGNSA. The J segment lost 6 bases and the V segment lost 0 bases, leaving 8 bases of the junction unmatched. This CDR3 contains 16 residues. The CDR3 DNA sequence: TGTGCCAGCAGCTTAGCAACTAGCGCCGCACTCAATGAGCAGTTCTTC. The encoded protein is CASSLATSAALNEQFF.

The rearrangement uses TRBV5-1 and TRBJ1-1; perhaps TRBD1 as D (5 bases). Germline V gene data show CDR1 as SGHRS and CDR2 as YFSETQ. The V gene lost 0 bases and the J gene lost 2 bases, with 8 bases spanning the gap. The CDR3 totals 14 residues. CDR3 sequence reads: CASSLVGGNTEAFF. The CDR3 DNA is TGCGCCAGCAGCTTGGTCGGGGGAAACACTGAAGCTTTCTTT. The full variable domain, in which reference TRBV5-1 and TRBJ1-1 provide the parts outside the CDR3, is KAGVTQTPRYLIKTRGQQVTLSCSPISGHRSVSWYQQTPGQGLQFLFEYFSETQRNKGNFPGRFSGRQFSNSRSEMNVSTLELGDSALYLCASSLVGGNTEAFFGQGTRLTVV.

The V and J genes are TRBV19 and TRBJ1-4, with D possibly TRBD1 on 5 matching bases. Looked up from germline, CDR1 is LNHDA and CDR2 is SQIVND (reference sequence). V gave up 8 bases and J gave up 8 bases, with 12 bases separating them. This CDR3 is 12 amino acids long. CDR3: CASRGLSEKLFF. CDR3 nucleotide sequence: TGTGCCAGTCGGGGCCTTTCAGAAAAACTGTTTTTT.

This clone has just a few counts. The chain joins TRBV7-2 to TRBJ1-5, with 7 bases fitting TRBD1. This CDR3 spans 14 amino acids. The V and J ends lost 3 bases and 11 bases, in that order; junction bases with no gene match: 10. Germline loops: CDR1 SGHTA, CDR2 FQGNSA. CDR3 residues: CASSLDRSRGAQHF. DNA of the CDR3: TGTGCCAGCAGCTTGGACAGGTCGCGGGGAGCCCAGCATTTT.

The V and J genes are TRBV30 and TRBJ1-2; no clear D. Germline CDR1 is GTSNPN and CDR2 is SVGIG (reference sequence). This CDR3 has 13 residues. Trimming left V 2 bases short and J 7 bases short, with 14 bases between. Here the CDR3 reads CAWSLQTDFGYTF. The CDR3 nucleotides read TGTGCCTGGAGTCTCCAGACGGACTTTGGCTACACCTTC.

This clone was counted between two and nine times. The chain's CDR3 is CASSLGTSQKGQETQYF. DNA for the CDR3: TGTGCCAGCAGCTTGGGCACTAGCCAAAAGGGCCAAGAGACCCAGTACTTC. J is TRBJ2-5 and V is TRBV5-6, with TRBD2 as a possible D gene (6 bases). CDR3 length: 17 residues. Germline V lookup: CDR1 SGHDT, CDR2 YYEEEE. V was clipped by 0 bases and J by 1 base, with 16 bases between them.

This clone has just a few counts. The V gene is TRBV19, the J gene TRBJ2-6, with 11 bases aligning to TRBD2. The CDR3 totals 19 residues. Germline CDR1 and CDR2: LNHDA and SQIVND (reference sequence). Trimming took 2 bases from V and 4 from J; bases not matched to a gene: 10. The CDR3 sequence is CASSIWLAGGSGGANVLTF. The DNA for the CDR3 is TGTGCCAGTAGTATATGGCTAGCGGGAGGATCAGGAGGGGCCAACGTCCTGACTTTC.

This clone was detected only a few times. The chain carries TRBV5-1 and TRBJ2-2, with 9 bases aligning to TRBD2. Germline V gene lookup returns CDR1 SGHRS and CDR2 YFSETQ. This CDR3 is built from 14 residues. V lost 4 bases to trimming and J lost 6 bases; unmatched junction nucleotides: 4. As DNA, the CDR3 is TGCGCCAGCAGCAGGACTAGCGCTCCCGGGGAGCTGTTTTTT. This sequence encodes CASSRTSAPGELFF.

The CDR3 region is CASSQDRTSGRWADTQYF. The CDR3 DNA follows: TGCGCCAGCAGCCAAGATAGGACTAGCGGGAGGTGGGCAGATACGCAGTATTTT. V gene TRBV4-3 combines with J gene TRBJ2-3, with 14 bases fitting TRBD2. The CDR3 consists of 18 residues. The V and J ends lost 0 bases and 4 bases, in that order; junction bases with no gene match: 6. Germline V gives CDR1 LGHNA, CDR2 YSLEER.

The chain employs TRBV4-2 and TRBJ2-4; no reliable D call. Germline CDR1 and CDR2: LGHNA and YNFKEQ. The germline V and J ends were trimmed by 0 bases and 0 bases, with 6 bases remaining between them. The CDR3 runs to 15 residues. CDR3 sequence: CASSQDLLAKNIQYF. CDR3 bases: TGTGCCAGCAGCCAAGATCTTTTAGCCAAAAACATTCAGTACTTC.

This clone was detected ten times or more. The chain recombines TRBV7-9 with TRBJ2-1, with D perhaps TRBD2 (6 bases). Per germline, CDR1 SEHNR and CDR2 FQNEAQ (reference sequence). Trimming cost V 5 bases and J 6 bases, with 11 bases left between them. The CDR3 extends over 13 amino acids. This CDR3 reads CASSAGNFNEQFF. In DNA form, the CDR3 reads TGTGCCAGCAGCGCGGGGAACTTCAATGAGCAGTTCTTC.